The 19 T cell receptor beta chains given below trace back to one sample, sequenced in a study of radiotherapy plus CTLA-4 blockade in lung cancer. The table came from immunoSEQ multiplex PCR; TCRdb's copy has only in-frame clones and leaves some out. The sample records roughly 68,000 clones, around 80% being singletons. Sequences were derived from peripheral blood, sampled from a patient treated with radiotherapy plus ipilimumab. The receptor source for this set is a human donor with non-small cell lung cancer who had a complete response to radiotherapy plus ipilimumab.

J is TRBJ1-5 and V is TRBV19; 7 bases align to TRBD1. CDR3 size: 13 residues. Trimming removed 5 bases from V and 7 bases from J; junction bases left unmatched: 5. Germline V gene data show CDR1 as LNHDA and CDR2 as SQIVND (reference sequence). CDR3 nucleotide sequence: TGTGCCAGTAGTGTCGACAGGGAACAGCCCCAGCATTTT. Its protein product is CASSVDREQPQHF. Drawing the rest from reference TRBV19 and TRBJ1-5, the complete variable domain is DGGITQSPKYLFRKEGQNVTLSCEQNLNHDAMYWYRQDPGQGLRLIYYSQIVNDFQKGDIAEGYSVSREKKESFPLTVTSAQKNPTAFYLCASSVDREQPQHFGDGTRLSIL.

This sequence joins TRBV11-3 and TRBJ2-2; TRBD2 aligns across 13 bases. The J segment lost 4 bases and the V segment lost 2 bases, leaving 10 bases of the junction unmatched. Germline CDR1 and CDR2: SGHNT and YENEEA. The CDR3 has 19 amino acids. The CDR3 loop reads CASSLPLALAGGGTGELFF. In DNA form, the CDR3 reads TGTGCCAGCAGCTTACCCCTCGCACTAGCGGGAGGGGGCACCGGGGAGCTGTTTTTT.

Comments on this clone: The sample has other DNA sequences that encode this CDR3 too. This chain uses TRBV7-2 with TRBJ2-1, with TRBD1 as a possible D gene (6 bases). The germline V and J ends were trimmed by 4 bases and 8 bases, with 9 bases remaining between them. The CDR3 consists of 12 residues. Per the germline V gene, CDR1 is SGHTA and CDR2 is FQGNSA. The CDR3 protein is CASSSQGDEQFF. CDR3 DNA sequence: TGTGCCAGCAGCTCACAGGGCGATGAGCAGTTCTTC.

This clone was recorded only once. The chain employs TRBV6-6 and TRBJ2-1; 11 nucleotides match TRBD2. The CDR3 contains 16 residues. V trimming: 4 bases; J trimming: 3 bases; junction bases outside the gene matches: 5. From germline, CDR1 is MNHNY and CDR2 SVGAGI (reference sequence). The chain's CDR3 is CASSSLAGGSYNEQFF. The CDR3 DNA sequence: TGTGCCAGCAGTTCCCTAGCGGGGGGTAGCTACAATGAGCAGTTCTTC.

This chain connects TRBV6-6 to TRBJ1-2, with 7 bases aligning to TRBD1. Germline V gene lookup returns CDR1 MNHNY and CDR2 SVGAGI (reference sequence). CDR3 length equals 15 residues. With 0 bases clipped from V and 3 bases from J, the junction kept 4 bases outside the gene matches. The CDR3 region is CASSYSDRKHYGYTF. The CDR3 DNA reads as TGTGCCAGCAGTTACTCGGACAGGAAGCACTATGGCTACACCTTC.

This sequence joins TRBV30 and TRBJ1-2, with no clear D. V dropped 5 bases and J dropped 5 bases, with 24 bases sitting between them. The CDR3 extends over 16 amino acids. The germline gives CDR1 GTSNPN, CDR2 SVGIG (reference sequence). The CDR3 nucleotides read TGTGCCTGGTTTACAACGGGCATCCCGGACCGATATGGCTACACCTTC. Its protein is CAWFTTGIPDRYGYTF.

V gene TRBV7-9 combines with J gene TRBJ2-7, with 7 positions matching TRBD1. The CDR3 runs to 12 residues. Trimming at V came to 4 bases and at J to 4 bases, leaving 1 base not matched to a gene. Germline V gene lookup returns CDR1 SEHNR and CDR2 FQNEAQ (reference sequence). CDR3 coding DNA: TGTGCCAGCAGCTCGACAGGGTACGAGCAGTACGTC. Translation gives CASSSTGYEQYV.

The chain employs TRBV6-1 and TRBJ2-2; no reliable D call. The CDR3 runs to 14 residues. Germline-derived CDR1 and CDR2 are MNHNS and SASEGT. V lost 0 bases and J lost 3, with 5 bases in between. The CDR3 DNA reads as TGTGCCAGCAGTGAAGCTGCCGACACCGGGGAGCTGTTTTTT. It translates to CASSEAADTGELFF.

The V and J genes are TRBV9 and TRBJ2-2, with 8 bases that match TRBD1. The CDR3 has 16 residues. Per germline, CDR1 SGDLS and CDR2 YYNGEE. Trimming cost V 3 bases and J 0 bases; bases outside gene matches: 4. CDR3 residues: CASSALQGANTGELFF. DNA of the CDR3: TGTGCCAGCAGCGCCCTACAGGGGGCGAACACCGGGGAGCTGTTTTTT.

The chain has TRBV2 and TRBJ1-1; 7 nucleotides agree with TRBD1. The CDR3 spans 16 residues. CDR1 is SNHLY and CDR2 is FYNNEI in the germline V gene. V trimming: 2 bases; J trimming: 0 bases; junction bases outside the gene matches: 6. Here the CDR3 reads CASSESPGQMNTEAFF. The CDR3 bases are TGTGCCAGCAGTGAATCCCCGGGACAGATGAACACTGAAGCTTTCTTT.

The CDR3 DNA reads TGTGCTAGTGGCCCTCTTAGCAATCAGCCCCAGCATTTT. This encodes CASGPLSNQPQHF. This chain joins TRBV12-5 and TRBJ1-5; no clear D gene. Trimming pared 6 bases from V and 0 bases from J, leaving 6 bases between. The length of the CDR3 is 13 residues. Per the germline V gene, CDR1 is LGHNT and CDR2 is FRNRAP.

The genes are TRBV13 and TRBJ1-1; D not resolved. Germline lookup yields CDR1 PRHDT and CDR2 FYEKMQ (reference sequence). The CDR3 runs 12 residues. The V gene lost 2 bases and the J gene lost 6 bases, with 7 bases spanning the gap. CDR3 region: CASSLRASEAFF. In DNA, the CDR3 is TGTGCCAGCAGCTTACGGGCGTCTGAAGCTTTCTTT.

This clone was observed once. The J gene is TRBJ2-5, the V gene TRBV9, with 8 bases that match TRBD1. The CDR3 loop spans 15 amino acids. After removal of 4 bases from V and 4 bases from J, the junction contained 9 bases not matched to a gene. CDR1 and CDR2 from the germline V gene are SGDLS and YYNGEE. CDR3 sequence: CASSSGIQGGETQYF. The CDR3 bases are TGTGCCAGCAGCTCCGGAATACAGGGGGGAGAGACCCAGTACTTC.

The chain recombines TRBV5-1 with TRBJ1-1; TRBD1 might be the D (5 bases). Between the trimmed V and J ends, which lost 10 bases and 0 bases, there was a span of 10 bases. The CDR3 consists of 12 residues. The germline V gene has CDR1 SGHRS and CDR2 YFSETQ. In nucleotides, the CDR3 is TGCGCCTCCACGGGGGTGAACACTGAAGCTTTCTTT. Residues: CASTGVNTEAFF.

This chain connects TRBV5-1 to TRBJ2-3; maybe TRBD1 (5 bases). This CDR3 contains 15 residues. Germline lookup yields CDR1 SGHRS and CDR2 YFSETQ. Trimming cost V 0 bases and J 5 bases, with 13 bases left between them. The CDR3, as DNA: TGCGCCAGCAGCTTGGTAGAACGGCAGGGAGATACGCAGTATTTT. The encoded protein is CASSLVERQGDTQYF.

V usage is TRBV7-9 and J usage is TRBJ2-2; D is unclear. The germline V and J ends were trimmed by 2 bases and 3 bases, with 7 bases remaining between them. Germline lookup yields CDR1 SEHNR and CDR2 FQNEAQ (reference sequence). CDR3 length equals 14 residues. In DNA form, the CDR3 reads TGTGCCAGCAGCTTACCGCCGGACACCGGGGAGCTGTTTTTT. Its protein product is CASSLPPDTGELFF.

This chain joins TRBV30 and TRBJ1-1; 11 positions match TRBD1. The length of the CDR3 is 15 residues. In germline, CDR1 is GTSNPN, CDR2 SVGIG (reference sequence). Losses at the gene ends were 3 bases for V and 6 bases for J; bases not matched to a gene: 9. The CDR3 DNA is TGTGCCTGGAGGAAGCCGGACAGGGGGCCGGCTGAAGCTTTCTTT. Its protein is CAWRKPDRGPAEAFF.

CDR3 DNA: TGTGCCAGCACGGAGGGGGTCGGGGCTTTCTTT. It is translated as CASTEGVGAFF. The chain carries TRBV28 and TRBJ1-1; perhaps TRBD1 as D (6 bases). Deletions cut 7 bases from V and 11 bases from J, with 14 bases between. Germline lookup yields CDR1 MDHEN and CDR2 SYDVKM. CDR3 length: 11 residues.

The chain joins TRBV6-5 to TRBJ1-6; 8 nucleotides match TRBD1. V gave up 4 bases and J gave up 10 bases; unmatched junction bases: 9. The CDR3 totals 15 residues. Germline CDR1 MNHEY, CDR2 SVGAGI. CDR3 nucleotides: TGTGCCAGCAGTTCGGCAGGGGGCATGGGGTCACCCCTCCACTTT. It translates to CASSSAGGMGSPLHF.